This T cell receptor beta chain stems from a study of cytomegalovirus exposure and HLA in healthy donors. Study-wide results and limits: With DRB1 most and HLA-C fewest, TCR association rates differed between HLA loci in a later analysis. Later analysis associated a missense DCLRE1C variant with TCR beta V- and J-gene trimming.

The CDR3 is 12 amino acids. J lost 9 bases, V lost 4 bases, and 6 bases had no gene match. The germline CDR1 and CDR2 sequences are SEHNR and FQNEAQ (reference sequence). PCR amplification relied on 60 Vbeta primers (plus 13 Jbeta primers). Assay: immunoSEQ multiplex PCR; the TCRdb copy retains only in-frame clones and omits some. The sample holds some 130,000 clones, 80% seen once. A remark on this clone: The antigen is undetermined.

This TCR was sampled from a man aged 30 to 39 in good health and CMV-seronegative. Sample: PBMCs. The genes are TRBV7-9 and TRBJ2-7, with TRBD1 identical over 7 bases. CDR3 region: CASSSGQAWQYF. The CDR3 DNA reads TGTGCCAGCAGCTCTGGACAGGCGTGGCAGTACTTC.